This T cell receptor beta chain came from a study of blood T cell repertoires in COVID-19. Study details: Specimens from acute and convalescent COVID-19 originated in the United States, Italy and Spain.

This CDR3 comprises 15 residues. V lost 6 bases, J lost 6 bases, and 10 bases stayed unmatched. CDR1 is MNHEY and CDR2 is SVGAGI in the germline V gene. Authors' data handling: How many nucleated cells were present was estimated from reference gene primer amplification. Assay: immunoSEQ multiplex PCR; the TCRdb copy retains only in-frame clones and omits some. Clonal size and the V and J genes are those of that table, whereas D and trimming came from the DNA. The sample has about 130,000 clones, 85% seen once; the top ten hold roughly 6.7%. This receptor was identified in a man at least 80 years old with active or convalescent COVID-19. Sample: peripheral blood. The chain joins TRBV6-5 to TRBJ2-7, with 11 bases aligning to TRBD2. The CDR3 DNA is TGTGCCAGCAGACCCGTAGCGGGAGGGTCCGCCGAGCAGTACTTC. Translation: CASRPVAGGSAEQYF.